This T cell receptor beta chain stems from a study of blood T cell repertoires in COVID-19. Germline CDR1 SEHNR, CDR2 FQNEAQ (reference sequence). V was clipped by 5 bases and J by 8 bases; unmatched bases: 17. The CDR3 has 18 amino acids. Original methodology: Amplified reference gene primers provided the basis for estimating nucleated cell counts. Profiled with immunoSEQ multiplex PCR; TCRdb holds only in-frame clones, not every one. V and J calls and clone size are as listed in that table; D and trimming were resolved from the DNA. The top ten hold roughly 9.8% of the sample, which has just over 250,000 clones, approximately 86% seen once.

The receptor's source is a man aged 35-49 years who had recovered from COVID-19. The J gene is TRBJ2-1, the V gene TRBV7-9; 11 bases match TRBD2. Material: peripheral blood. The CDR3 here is CASSPGPRLAGNRDEQFF. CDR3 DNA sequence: TGTGCCAGCAGCCCAGGCCCCAGACTAGCGGGAAATAGGGATGAGCAGTTCTTC.